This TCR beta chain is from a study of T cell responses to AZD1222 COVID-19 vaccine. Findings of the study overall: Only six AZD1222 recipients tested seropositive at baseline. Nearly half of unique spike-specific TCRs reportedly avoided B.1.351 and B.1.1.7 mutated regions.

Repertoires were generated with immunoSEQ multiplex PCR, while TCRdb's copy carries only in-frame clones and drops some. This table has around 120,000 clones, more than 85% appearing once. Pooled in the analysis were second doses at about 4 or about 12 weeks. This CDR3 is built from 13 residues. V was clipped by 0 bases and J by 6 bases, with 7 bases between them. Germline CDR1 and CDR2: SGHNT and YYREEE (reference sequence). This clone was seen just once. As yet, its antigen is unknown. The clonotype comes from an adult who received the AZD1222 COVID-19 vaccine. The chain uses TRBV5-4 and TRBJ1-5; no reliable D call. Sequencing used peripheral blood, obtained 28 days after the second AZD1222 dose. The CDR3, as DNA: TGTGCCAGCAGCTTGGCCGGGAGTCAGCCCCAGCATTTT. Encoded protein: CASSLAGSQPQHF.